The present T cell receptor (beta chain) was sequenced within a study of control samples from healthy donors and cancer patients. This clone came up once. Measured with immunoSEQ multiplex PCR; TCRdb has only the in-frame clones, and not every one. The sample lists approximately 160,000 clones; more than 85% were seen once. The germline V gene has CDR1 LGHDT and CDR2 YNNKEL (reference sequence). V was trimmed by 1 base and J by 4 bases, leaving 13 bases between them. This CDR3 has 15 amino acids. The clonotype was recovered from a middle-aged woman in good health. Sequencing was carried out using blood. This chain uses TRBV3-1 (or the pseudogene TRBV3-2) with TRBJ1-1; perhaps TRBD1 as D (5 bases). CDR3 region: CASSQVPQVTTEAFF. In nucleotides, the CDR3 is TGTGCCAGCAGCCAAGTTCCACAGGTTACCACTGAAGCTTTCTTT.